One and the same sample provided the 9 T cell receptor beta chains below, sequenced in a study of blood T cells in healthy people across ages. The authors ran a second PCR of roughly 7 to 11 cycles using a sample-barcoded 5' primer and a J-beta primer mix. In TCRdb, the 5' RACE reads were re-called with MiXCR into one record per CDR3 protein. This sample carries about a million distinct CDR3 sequences, around 48% of them seen once, and the ten largest clones take 13%. Sequenced material: blood. All receptors come from a man aged 25 to 45 in good health.

The rearrangement links TRBV10-3 to TRBJ2-3; 12 bases agree with TRBD2. With V trimmed by 3 bases and J by 1 base, 8 bases remained unmatched. Germline values: CDR1 ENHRY, CDR2 SYGVKD. This CDR3 has 18 amino acids. CDR3 sequence: CAISDRTSGVYGTDTQYF. Written as DNA, the CDR3 is TGTGCCATCAGTGACAGGACTAGCGGGGTGTATGGCACAGATACGCAGTATTTT.

J is TRBJ2-7 and V is TRBV14; D remains unclear. Germline V gene data show CDR1 as SGHDN and CDR2 as FVKESK. V lost 1 base and J 2 bases, leaving 12 bases between the germline ends. The CDR3 spans 15 residues. In nucleotides, the CDR3 is TGTGCCAGCAGCCAAGTCCCCGGCCACCCCTACGAGCAGTACTTC. Translation gives CASSQVPGHPYEQYF. Full variable domain (missing parts from reference TRBV14 and TRBJ2-7): EAGVTQFPSHSVIEKGQTVTLRCDPISGHDNLYWYRRVMGKEIKFLLHFVKESKQDESGMPNNRFLAERTGGTYSTLKVQPAELEDSGVYFCASSQVPGHPYEQYFGPGTRLTVT.

Note on this clonotype: The junction departs from germline at one end; a sequencing error may be responsible. The J gene is TRBJ2-1, the V gene TRBV6-1; TRBD1 matches 7 bases. The germline CDR1 and CDR2 sequences are MNHNS and SASEGT. The CDR3 has 16 residues. CDR3: CASSKGANLVDKEQFF. Written as DNA, the CDR3 is TGTGCCAGCAGTAAGGGGGCAAATCTAGTGGACAAGGAGCAGTTCTTC.

The chain joins TRBV7-9 to TRBJ2-7; D is uncertain. This CDR3 has 11 residues. The germline gives CDR1 SEHNR, CDR2 FQNEAQ (reference sequence). Trimming removed 5 bases from V and 4 bases from J, with 6 bases in between. The CDR3 loop is CASSGKYEQYF. DNA for the CDR3: TGTGCCAGCAGCGGGAAGTACGAGCAGTACTTC.

This clonotype was seen only a few times. V gene TRBV6-6 combines with J gene TRBJ2-3; TRBD1 matches 7 bases. Germline CDR1 MNHNY, CDR2 SVGAGI (reference sequence). V lost 8 bases to trimming and J lost 0 bases; unmatched junction nucleotides: 11. The CDR3 extends over 16 amino acids. CDR3 DNA: TGTGCCAGCGGGACAGTGAGAAGAGCTAGCACAGATACGCAGTATTTT. It is translated as CASGTVRRASTDTQYF.

This clonotype has a handful of counts. The V call is TRBV6-1, the J call TRBJ2-3; D gene uncertain. Per the germline V gene, CDR1 is MNHNS and CDR2 is SASEGT. CDR3 length equals 13 residues. The V end was cut by 2 bases, the J end by 1 base, with 4 bases between. CDR3 region: CASSELGTDTQYF. The DNA for the CDR3 is TGTGCCAGCAGTGAATTGGGCACAGATACGCAGTATTTT.

This chain links TRBV7-2 with TRBJ2-4, with 8 bases matching TRBD2. Germline assignment: CDR1 SGHTA and CDR2 FQGNSA. The CDR3 sequence is 17 residues long. V shed 4 bases, J shed 7 bases, and the junction held 15 bases outside the gene matches. The CDR3 DNA reads as TGTGCCAGCAGCTCCCACACGGGGCGGGGGGCAGGGAACATTCAGTACTTC. Encoded protein: CASSSHTGRGAGNIQYF.

The chain couples TRBV20-1 to TRBJ2-5; D might be TRBD2 (7 bases). This CDR3 spans 15 amino acids. Germline V gives CDR1 DFQATT, CDR2 SNEGSKA (reference sequence). Trimming stripped 0 bases from V and 5 bases from J, with 16 bases between. Written as DNA, the CDR3 is TGCAGTGCTAGAGATCTTGCGGGGGCCAGGGAGACCCAGTACTTC. Its protein is CSARDLAGARETQYF.

The genes are TRBV25-1 and TRBJ2-4, with 8 bases lining up with TRBD2. The DNA end lines up better with TRBJ2-7; the J call may be wrong. The CDR3 is made up of 15 amino acids. The V gene's germline CDR1 is MGHDK and CDR2 SYGVNS. CDR3 nucleotides: TGTGCCAGCAGTGACGGAGCGGGGGCCAAATTCGAGCAGTACTTC. Its protein is CASSDGAGAKFEQYF.